The 26 T cell receptor beta chains listed next were all sequenced from one sample in a study of T cells in women clearing cervical HPV infection. Some clones are missing from TCRdb's copy, which holds only in-frame ones; the method was immunoSEQ multiplex PCR. Its listing shows tens of thousands of clones. Sample: blood buffy coat. These receptors were collected from a woman aged 18 to 75 with a cervical HPV16 infection that either progressed to CIN3+ or cleared (not recorded which).

With regard to this clone: The CDR3 end is not reached by the read, which stops 3 residues before it; the germline J gene fills it in. The chain couples TRBV5-1 to TRBJ2-4; the match to TRBD2 covers 11 bases. CDR1 and CDR2 (germline): SGHRS, YFSETQ. The ends lost 3 bases at V and 8 bases at J; junction bases unmatched: 7. The CDR3 totals 15 residues. CDR3 residues: CASSSSTSGRDIQYF. The sequenced CDR3 bases are TGCGCCAGCAGCTCCTCAACTAGCGGGAGAGACATT. The whole variable domain, remainder taken from reference TRBV5-1 and TRBJ2-4, is KAGVTQTPRYLIKTRGQQVTLSCSPISGHRSVSWYQQTPGQGLQFLFEYFSETQRNKGNFPGRFSGRQFSNSRSEMNVSTLELGDSALYLCASSSSTSGRDIQYFGAGTRLSVL.

Note on this clone: Mismatch with germline at one junction end may stem from a read error. The read falls 3 residues short of the CDR3 end, and the missing part is taken from the germline J gene. Other DNA sequences in this specimen translate into the identical CDR3. This chain uses TRBV5-1 with TRBJ1-3; 7 bases fit TRBD1. The CDR3 extends over 14 amino acids. Germline values: CDR1 SGHRS, CDR2 YFSETQ. The CDR3 DNA, read in part, is TGCGCCAGCTGGGACAGTGCCTCTGGGAACACC. Translating gives CASWDSASGNT. The full-length CDR3 reads as CASWDSASGNTIYF.

As to this clone: The DNA ends 3 residues before the CDR3 does, and the rest of the CDR3 is filled in from the germline J gene. The chain is built from TRBV30 and TRBJ2-7, with 11 bases fitting TRBD1. Germline trimming cut 7 bases from V and 5 bases from J; bases unmatched to any gene: 13. Germline loops: CDR1 GTSNPN, CDR2 SVGIG (reference sequence). This CDR3 comprises 15 residues. The CDR3 reads CALIAGTGGVNEQYF. CDR3 DNA (partial): TGTGCCTTAATCGCGGGGACAGGGGGAGTAAACGAG.

A remark on this clone: Sequencing ends 3 residues short of the CDR3 end; the germline J gene provides the rest. V gene TRBV19 combines with J gene TRBJ2-4; 13 nucleotides agree with TRBD2. The CDR3 totals 18 residues. CDR1 is LNHDA and CDR2 is SQIVND in the germline V gene (reference sequence). With V trimmed by 4 bases and J by 0 bases, 6 bases remained unmatched. CDR3 bases read: TGTGCCAGTAGTACACCCGGACTAGCGGGAGTAGCCAAAAACATT. This codes for CASSTPGLAGVAKNI. The whole CDR3 sequence reads CASSTPGLAGVAKNIQYF.

A word on this clone: The read finishes 3 residues shy of the CDR3 end, and the germline J gene is used to complete it. This chain links TRBV2 with TRBJ1-1; no reliable D call. There are 12 residues in the CDR3. CDR1 and CDR2 (germline): SNHLY, FYNNEI. The covered CDR3 bases are TGTGCCAGCAGTGAATTTGCGGGAGCA. Translating it yields CASSEFAGA. The full CDR3 protein is CASSEFAGAAFF.

Points on this clone: With the read ending 3 residues before the CDR3 end, the germline J gene is used to fill in that end. V usage is TRBV5-1 and J usage is TRBJ2-3; 12 nucleotides agree with TRBD2. J was trimmed by 5 bases and V by 5 bases; bases with no gene match: 6. The CDR3 is 15 amino acids. Looked up from germline, CDR1 is SGHRS and CDR2 is YFSETQ. CDR3 bases read: TGCGCCAGCAGTCCCTCTAGCGGGGGGGAAGATACG. Protein product: CASSPSSGGEDT. In full, the CDR3 is CASSPSSGGEDTQYF.

Turning to this clone: The read terminates 3 residues ahead of where the CDR3 ends, so the germline J gene completes it. The rearrangement links TRBV5-6 to TRBJ1-2; 10 nucleotides match TRBD1. CDR1 and CDR2 from the germline V gene are SGHDT and YYEEEE. CDR3 length: 15 amino acids. Here the CDR3 reads CASSLSGQGFSGYTF. CDR3 DNA (partial): TGTGCCAGCAGCTTATCGGGACAGGGGTTCAGCGGC.

CDR3 DNA, as far as it was read: TGTGCCACCCGACCAGGACAGGGGGCTGTCGGGGAG. It yields the protein CATRPGQGAVGE. The CDR3 in full is CATRPGQGAVGELFF. The genes are TRBV6-2 or TRBV6-3 and TRBJ2-2, with 11 bases fitting TRBD1. The missing CDR3 end, 3 residues past where the read stops, is filled in from the germline J gene. V shed 10 bases and J 7 bases; nucleotides not matched to a gene: 11. This CDR3 is 15 amino acids long. Germline-derived CDR1 and CDR2 are MNHEY and SVGEGT.

On this clone: Coverage ceases 3 residues before the CDR3 finishes, and the germline J gene fills in the end. The chain couples TRBV7-2 to TRBJ1-2; D is undetermined. From germline, CDR1 is SGHTA and CDR2 FQGNSA. The ends were cut back, 3 bases at V and 4 bases at J, with 15 bases in the middle. CDR3 length equals 15 residues. The CDR3 loop is CASSLDAGKSYGYTF. The DNA read from the CDR3 is TGTGCCAGCAGCTTGGATGCGGGGAAAAGCTATGGC.

As concerns this clone: The observed sequence ends 3 residues before the CDR3 terminus, with the missing tail filled in from the germline J gene. The chain uses TRBV20-1 and TRBJ2-4, with TRBD1 identical over 10 bases. V lost 5 bases and J lost 7; bases outside the gene matches: 8. The CDR3 consists of 14 residues. Germline CDR1 is DFQATT and CDR2 is SNEGSKA (reference sequence). The CDR3 bases that were read are TGCAGTGCTCCCCGGACAGGGGGAAATAACATT. It codes for CSAPRTGGNNI. The full CDR3 reads CSAPRTGGNNIQYF.

For this clone: The CDR3 is cut off 3 residues early in the read; its end comes from the germline J gene. V usage is TRBV18 and J usage is TRBJ1-6; TRBD1 aligns across 7 bases. The CDR3 is made up of 16 amino acids. The V gene end was trimmed by 3 bases and the J gene end by 5 bases; junction bases not matched to a gene: 7. The germline V gene encodes CDR1 KGHSH and CDR2 LQKENI. The DNA read from the CDR3 is TGTGCCAGCTCACCCGGGGTCGGGACAGATAATTCACCC. It specifies CASSPGVGTDNSP. The entire CDR3 is CASSPGVGTDNSPLHF.

About this clone itself: The CDR3 end lies 3 residues beyond the end of the read and is filled in from the germline J gene. This rearrangement joins TRBV5-4 to TRBJ1-2; 9 bases are a match to TRBD1. The CDR3 runs 12 residues. Trimming at V came to 4 bases and at J to 7 bases, leaving 2 bases not matched to a gene. Germline CDR1 is SGHNT and CDR2 is YYREEE (reference sequence). CDR3 DNA (partial): TGTGCCAGCAGCCCGGACAGGGGTGGC. The encoded protein is CASSPDRGG. The entire CDR3 is CASSPDRGGYTF.

As regards this clone: With the read ending 3 residues before the CDR3 end, the germline J gene is used to fill in that end. The rearrangement links TRBV10-3 to TRBJ1-2; 7 bases are shared with TRBD1. Germline assignment: CDR1 ENHRY and CDR2 SYGVKD. The CDR3 is 13 residues long. Here the CDR3 reads CAISGDRRGAYTF. The CDR3 bases that were read are TGTGCCATCAGTGGGGACAGAAGGGGGGCC.

On this clone: The read finishes 3 residues shy of the CDR3 end, and the germline J gene is used to complete it. The V call is TRBV19, the J call TRBJ1-3; D is unresolved. CDR3 length equals 14 residues. The germline V gene encodes CDR1 LNHDA and CDR2 SQIVND (reference sequence). V was shortened by 3 bases and J by 3 bases, with 9 bases between the two germline ends. CDR3 DNA, as far as it was read: TGTGCCAGTAGTATGCGCAGGAGTGGAAACACC. It codes for CASSMRRSGNT. The whole CDR3 is CASSMRRSGNTIYF.

Turning to this clone: A read error may produce the germline difference seen at one junction end. The read finishes 3 residues shy of the CDR3 end, and the germline J gene is used to complete it. The V and J genes are TRBV4-2 and TRBJ2-5, with D perhaps TRBD2 (6 bases). CDR1 LGHNA and CDR2 YNFKEQ come from the germline V gene. This CDR3 is 18 amino acids long. The CDR3 bases that were read are TGCGCCAGCAGCCAGCTGCAGCGGGTGGGAGGTCGACAAGAGACC. It translates to CASSQLQRVGGRQET. The CDR3 in full is CASSQLQRVGGRQETQYF.

Turning to this clone: One end of the junction does not line up with germline, which may come from a read error. The read terminates 3 residues before the CDR3 end, so the remaining end is supplied by the germline J gene. The chain combines TRBV4-2 with TRBJ1-2, with a possible D match to TRBD1 (5 bases). The CDR3 has 16 amino acids. Per the germline V gene, CDR1 is LGHNA and CDR2 is YNFKEQ. Partial CDR3 DNA: TGCGCCAGCAGCCAAGTGGGCGTCTCGGGGGGGAATGGC. Translated, it gives CASSQVGVSGGNG. The full-length CDR3 reads as CASSQVGVSGGNGYTF.

On this clone: The CDR3 end is not reached by the read, which stops 3 residues before it; the germline J gene fills it in. The chain has TRBV19 and TRBJ1-3; TRBD1 matches at 7 bases. The length of the CDR3 is 14 residues. V lost 3 bases to trimming and J lost 4 bases; unmatched junction nucleotides: 3. Per germline, CDR1 LNHDA and CDR2 SQIVND (reference sequence). CDR3 amino acids: CASSIEGAGNTIYF. The CDR3 DNA, read in part, is TGTGCCAGTAGTATTGAGGGGGCCGGAAACACC.

About this clone: The read is 3 residues too short to cover the CDR3 end, so that end is filled in from the germline J gene. The chain combines TRBV20-1 with TRBJ2-7, with 11 bases fitting TRBD2. This CDR3 is built from 15 residues. The V gene's germline CDR1 is DFQATT and CDR2 SNEGSKA (reference sequence). The J segment lost 1 base and the V segment lost 1 base, leaving 3 bases of the junction unmatched. CDR3 region: CSARAGLAASYEQYF. CDR3 bases read: TGCAGTGCTAGAGCGGGACTAGCGGCATCCTACGAG.

In the case of this clone: The read terminates 3 residues before the CDR3 end, so the remaining end is supplied by the germline J gene. The chain couples TRBV19 to TRBJ2-1; TRBD2 agrees at 12 bases. Per the germline V gene, CDR1 is LNHDA and CDR2 is SQIVND (reference sequence). Losses at the gene ends were 4 bases for V and 4 bases for J; bases not matched to a gene: 5. The CDR3 sequence is 16 residues long. Incomplete CDR3 DNA: TGTGCCAGTAGTACACGGACTAGCGGGGATTACAATGAG. This encodes CASSTRTSGDYNE. The CDR3 reads in full as CASSTRTSGDYNEQFF.

CDR3 amino acids: CASRAGLAGLTETQYF. CDR3 DNA, as far as it was read: TGCGCCAGCAGGGCGGGACTAGCGGGGCTTACAGAGACC. The chain is built from TRBV10-2 and TRBJ2-5; 13 bases are a match to TRBD2. The read halts 3 residues ahead of the CDR3 end, with the missing end drawn from the germline J gene. The germline V gene has CDR1 WSHSY and CDR2 SAAADI. The CDR3 extends over 16 amino acids. Unmatched junction bases numbered 8, after V lost 6 bases and J lost 4 bases.

CDR3 region: CASSLQQGDQPQHF. Partial CDR3 DNA: TGTGCCAGCAGCTTACAACAGGGAGATCAGCCC. V gene TRBV7-6 combines with J gene TRBJ1-5; D may be TRBD1 (6 bases). The DNA ends 3 residues before the CDR3 does, and the rest of the CDR3 is filled in from the germline J gene. Germline CDR1 is SGHVS and CDR2 is FNYEAQ. Trimming removed 2 bases from V and 5 bases from J, with 10 bases in between. The CDR3 totals 14 residues. The complete variable domain, with remaining parts taken from reference TRBV7-6 and TRBJ1-5, reads GAGVSQSPRYKVTKRGQDVALRCDPISGHVSLYWYRQALGQGPEFLTYFNYEAQQDKSGLPNDRFSAERPEGSISTLTIQRTEQRDSAMYRCASSLQQGDQPQHFGDGTRLSIL.

About this clone: Sequencing ends 3 residues short of the CDR3 end; the germline J gene provides the rest. V gene TRBV6-2 or TRBV6-3 combines with J gene TRBJ1-1, with D possibly matching TRBD1 (6 bases). CDR3 length: 12 amino acids. The germline gives CDR1 MNHEY, CDR2 SVGEGT. V gave up 5 bases and J gave up 5 bases, with 9 bases separating them. The sequenced part of the CDR3 DNA is TGTGCCAGCAGTCTCACAGGGACTGAA. Its translation: CASSLTGTE. The whole CDR3 region reads CASSLTGTEAFF.

About this clone: The read falls 3 residues short of the CDR3 end, and the missing part is taken from the germline J gene. The rearrangement links TRBV19 to TRBJ2-3, with TRBD2 as a possible D gene (5 bases). Germline lookup yields CDR1 LNHDA and CDR2 SQIVND (reference sequence). CDR3 length: 13 amino acids. V was cut by 4 bases and J by 4 bases, with 9 bases left in between. CDR3 DNA (partial): TGTGCCAGTAGTACGGACTCACCAGATACG. This encodes CASSTDSPDT. The CDR3 in its entirety is CASSTDSPDTQYF.

Its frequency marks this clone as medium-sized (0.01 to 0.1%). The observed sequence ends 3 residues before the CDR3 terminus, with the missing tail filled in from the germline J gene. V and J are TRBV7-3 and TRBJ2-1; TRBD1 is a possible D gene (6 bases). The CDR3 sequence is 13 residues long. V lost 8 bases and J 6 bases, leaving 14 bases between the germline ends. CDR1 and CDR2 (germline): SGHTA, FQGTGA. The CDR3 bases that were read are TGTGCCAGCTCAAACACAGGGTCCAATGAG. Translation: CASSNTGSNE. In full, the CDR3 reads CASSNTGSNEQFF.

Of note for this clone: The CDR3 goes on 3 residues after the read ends, and that part is filled in from the germline J gene. This chain links TRBV7-6 with TRBJ1-1; 7 bases match TRBD1. V was clipped by 3 bases and J by 5 bases; unmatched bases: 6. The CDR3 contains 14 residues. Germline V gene sequence: CDR1 SGHVS, CDR2 FNYEAQ. The sequenced CDR3 bases are TGTGCCAGCAGCTTCCCAGGGGGAGAAACTGAA. Protein sequence: CASSFPGGETE. The whole CDR3 reads CASSFPGGETEAFF.

On this clone itself: The CDR3 end lies 3 residues beyond the end of the read and is filled in from the germline J gene. The chain is built from TRBV19 and TRBJ2-7, with 11 bases matching TRBD2. Germline assignment: CDR1 LNHDA and CDR2 SQIVND (reference sequence). V shed 6 bases, J shed 4 bases, and the junction held 5 bases outside the gene matches. The CDR3 has 14 amino acids. The CDR3 loop is CASSPASGGYEQYF. The sequenced part of the CDR3 DNA is TGTGCCAGTAGCCCTGCTAGCGGGGGGTACGAG.